This is a list of T cell receptor beta chains from one sample in a study of cytomegalovirus exposure and HLA in healthy donors. TCRdb's table, derived via immunoSEQ multiplex PCR, lists solely in-frame clones and lacks some. The sample yields 300,000 to 400,000 clones, around 90% seen once. Specimen: PBMCs. The source of these receptors is a man under 40 in good health and CMV-seronegative. Each CDR3 is given with its conserved first and last residue. A D gene is named only where the DNA matches it firmly. Size is stated for part of the rows, as once, few or many counts, or as a class when the clone is expanded.

-	TRBJ2-2	TRBV29-1	-	TGCAGCGTTGCTAGGGGGTACACCGGGGAGCTGTTTTTT	CSVARGYTGELFF
TRBD1	TRBJ1-3	TRBV6-6	-	TGTGCCAGCACCGGGACAGGGCACTCTGGAAACACCATATATTTT	CASTGTGHSGNTIYF
TRBD2	TRBJ2-3	TRBV7-9	-	TGTGCCAGCAGCTTCCCTAGCGGGGGGCTCTTTAACGCAGATACGCAGTATTTT	CASSFPSGGLFNADTQYF
TRBD1	TRBJ1-2	TRBV4-3	once	TGCGCCAGCAGCCAAGAAAGGGCCAGGGGGGCCTACACCTTC	CASSQERARGAYTF
-	TRBJ2-7	TRBV5-4	-	TGTGCCAGCAGCTGGCCAGGGGTGGGGGAGCAGTACTTC	CASSWPGVGEQYF
TRBD2	TRBJ2-2	TRBV14	-	TGTGCCAGCAGCGCAAGACCTAGCGGGGCCACGAACACCGGGGAGCTGTTTTTT	CASSARPSGATNTGELFF
-	TRBJ1-2	TRBV4-1	-	TGCGCCAGCAGCCACCCGGGTTATGGCTACACCTTC	CASSHPGYGYTF
-	TRBJ2-7	TRBV11-2	once	TGTGCCAGCAGCACCCGACGGGACTCCTACGAGCAGTACTTC	CASSTRRDSYEQYF
TRBD2	TRBJ2-5	TRBV5-1	-	TGCGCCAGCAGAGCGCTAGCGGCTTCAGAGACCCAGTACTTC	CASRALAASETQYF
TRBD2	TRBJ2-1	TRBV7-6	-	TGTGCCAGCAGCACTAGCGGGGGGTACAATGAGCAGTTCTTC	CASSTSGGYNEQFF